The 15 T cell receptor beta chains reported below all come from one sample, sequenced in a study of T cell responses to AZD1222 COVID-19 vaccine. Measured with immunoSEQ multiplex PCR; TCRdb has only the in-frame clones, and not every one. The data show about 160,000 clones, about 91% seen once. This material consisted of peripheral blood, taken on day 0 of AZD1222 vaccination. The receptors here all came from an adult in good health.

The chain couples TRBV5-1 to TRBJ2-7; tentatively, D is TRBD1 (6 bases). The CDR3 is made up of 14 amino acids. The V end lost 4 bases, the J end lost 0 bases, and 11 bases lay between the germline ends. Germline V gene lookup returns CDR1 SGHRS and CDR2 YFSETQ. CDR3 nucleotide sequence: TGCGCCAGCAGCAACCAGGGGAGCTCCTACGAGCAGTACTTC. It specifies CASSNQGSSYEQYF.

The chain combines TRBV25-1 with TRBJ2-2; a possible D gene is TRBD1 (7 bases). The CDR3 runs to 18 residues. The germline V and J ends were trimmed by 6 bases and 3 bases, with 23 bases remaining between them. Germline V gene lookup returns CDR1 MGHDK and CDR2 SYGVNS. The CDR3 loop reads CASSDLGGDSQDTGELFF. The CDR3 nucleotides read TGTGCCAGCAGCGACTTAGGAGGGGACAGTCAAGACACCGGGGAGCTGTTTTTT. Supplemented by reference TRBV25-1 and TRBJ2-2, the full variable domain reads EADIYQTPRYLVIGTGKKITLECSQTMGHDKMYWYQQDPGMELHLIHYSYGVNSTEKGDLSSESTVSRIRTEHFPLTLESARPSHTSQYLCASSDLGGDSQDTGELFFGEGSRLTVL.

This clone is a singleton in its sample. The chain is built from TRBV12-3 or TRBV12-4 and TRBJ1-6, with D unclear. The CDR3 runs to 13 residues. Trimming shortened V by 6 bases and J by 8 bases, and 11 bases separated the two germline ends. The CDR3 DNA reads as TGTGCCAGCAGCCTTGACGGGGATTCACCCCTCCACTTT. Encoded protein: CASSLDGDSPLHF.

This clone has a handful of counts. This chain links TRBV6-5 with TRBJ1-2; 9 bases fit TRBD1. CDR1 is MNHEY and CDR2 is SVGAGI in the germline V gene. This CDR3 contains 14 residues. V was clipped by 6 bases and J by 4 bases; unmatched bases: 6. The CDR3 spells CASRKQGAFYGYTF. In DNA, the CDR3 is TGTGCCAGCAGGAAACAGGGGGCCTTCTATGGCTACACCTTC.

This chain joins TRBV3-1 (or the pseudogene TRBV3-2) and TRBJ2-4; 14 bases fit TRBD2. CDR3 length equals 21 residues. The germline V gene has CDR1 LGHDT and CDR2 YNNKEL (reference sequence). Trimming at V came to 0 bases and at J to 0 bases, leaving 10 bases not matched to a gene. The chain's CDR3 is CASSQDWVRTSGRLAKNIQYF. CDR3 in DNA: TGTGCCAGCAGCCAAGATTGGGTAAGGACTAGCGGGAGGCTAGCCAAAAACATTCAGTACTTC.

The CDR3: CASSLYGETQYF. Written as DNA, the CDR3 is TGTGCCAGCAGCTTATACGGGGAGACCCAGTACTTC. The J gene is TRBJ2-5, the V gene TRBV7-3; D gene uncertain. The germline V gene encodes CDR1 SGHTA and CDR2 FQGTGA. V dropped 2 bases and J dropped 5 bases, with 6 bases sitting between them. The CDR3 runs to 12 residues.

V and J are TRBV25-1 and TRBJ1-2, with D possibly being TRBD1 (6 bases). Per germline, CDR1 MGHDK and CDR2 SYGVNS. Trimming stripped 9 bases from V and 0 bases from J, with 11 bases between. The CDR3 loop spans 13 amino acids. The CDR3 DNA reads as TGTGCCAGTTTAGGACAGACTAACTATGGCTACACCTTC. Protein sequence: CASLGQTNYGYTF.

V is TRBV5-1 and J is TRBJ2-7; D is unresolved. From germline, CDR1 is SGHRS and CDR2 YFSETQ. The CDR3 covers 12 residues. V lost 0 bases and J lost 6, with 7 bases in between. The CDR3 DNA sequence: TGCGCCAGCAGCTTGGTATTAGGCGAGCAGTACTTC. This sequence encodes CASSLVLGEQYF.

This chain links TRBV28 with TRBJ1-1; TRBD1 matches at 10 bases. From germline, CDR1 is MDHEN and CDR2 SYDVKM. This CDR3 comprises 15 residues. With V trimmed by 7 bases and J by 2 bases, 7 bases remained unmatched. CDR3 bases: TGTGCCAGCACGACAGGGGGCGCGGGTAACACTGAAGCTTTCTTT. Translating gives CASTTGGAGNTEAFF.

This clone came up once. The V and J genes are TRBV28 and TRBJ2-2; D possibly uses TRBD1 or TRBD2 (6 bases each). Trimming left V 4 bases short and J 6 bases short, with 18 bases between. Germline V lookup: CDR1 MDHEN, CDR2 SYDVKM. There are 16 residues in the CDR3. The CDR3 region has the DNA TGTGCCAGCAGTTCCCCGGGACCCCGGGGGCCCGGGGAGCTGTTTTTT. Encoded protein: CASSSPGPRGPGELFF.

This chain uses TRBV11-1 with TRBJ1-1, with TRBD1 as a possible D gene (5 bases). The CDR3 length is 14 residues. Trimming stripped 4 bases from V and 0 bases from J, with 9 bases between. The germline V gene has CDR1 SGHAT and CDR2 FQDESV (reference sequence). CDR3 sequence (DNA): TGTGCCAGCAGCTGGGACGGGATGAACACTGAAGCTTTCTTT. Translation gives CASSWDGMNTEAFF.

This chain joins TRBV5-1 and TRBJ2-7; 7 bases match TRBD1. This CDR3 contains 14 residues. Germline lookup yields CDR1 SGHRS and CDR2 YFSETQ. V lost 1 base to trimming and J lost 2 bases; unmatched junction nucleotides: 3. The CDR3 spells CASSLTQGAYEQYF. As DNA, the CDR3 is TGCGCCAGCAGCTTGACTCAGGGGGCCTACGAGCAGTACTTC.

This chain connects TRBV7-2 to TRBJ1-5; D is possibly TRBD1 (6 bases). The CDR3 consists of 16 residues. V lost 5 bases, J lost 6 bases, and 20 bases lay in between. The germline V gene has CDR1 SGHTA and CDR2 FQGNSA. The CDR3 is CASSPQGTLRGQPQHF. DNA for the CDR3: TGTGCCAGCAGCCCCCAGGGGACACTCCGAGGTCAGCCCCAGCATTTT.

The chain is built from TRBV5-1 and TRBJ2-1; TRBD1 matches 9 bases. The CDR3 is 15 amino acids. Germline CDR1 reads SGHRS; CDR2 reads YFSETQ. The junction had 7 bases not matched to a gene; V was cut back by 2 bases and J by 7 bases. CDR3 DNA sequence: TGCGCCAGCAGCTTCGGGACAGGGCCGGGGAATGAGCAGTTCTTC. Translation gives CASSFGTGPGNEQFF.

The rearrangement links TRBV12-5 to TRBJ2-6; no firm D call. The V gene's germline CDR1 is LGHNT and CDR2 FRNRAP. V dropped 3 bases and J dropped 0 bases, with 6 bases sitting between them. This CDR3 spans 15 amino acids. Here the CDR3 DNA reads TGTGCTAGTGGTTTAGGGATCTCTGGGGCCAACGTCCTGACTTTC. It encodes CASGLGISGANVLTF.